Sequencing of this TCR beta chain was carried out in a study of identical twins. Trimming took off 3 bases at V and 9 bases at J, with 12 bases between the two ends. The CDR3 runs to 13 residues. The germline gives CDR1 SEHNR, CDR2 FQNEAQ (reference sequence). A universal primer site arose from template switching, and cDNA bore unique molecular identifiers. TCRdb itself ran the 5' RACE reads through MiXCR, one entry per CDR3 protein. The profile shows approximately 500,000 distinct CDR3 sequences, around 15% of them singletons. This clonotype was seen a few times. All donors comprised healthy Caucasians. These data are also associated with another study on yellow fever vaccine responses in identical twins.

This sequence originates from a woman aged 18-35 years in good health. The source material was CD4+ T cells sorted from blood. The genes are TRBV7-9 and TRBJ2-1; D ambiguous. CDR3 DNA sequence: TGTGCCAGCAGCTTTGGTCTTTCGGGTGAGCAGTTCTTC. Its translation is CASSFGLSGEQFF.